This record covers a single TCR beta chain. Its antigen remains unknown. Method: immunoSEQ multiplex PCR; TCRdb's copy keeps in-frame clones and lacks some. Here the sample spans 82,000 or so clones, 85% being singletons. This sample was included in a study of a mutant IDH1 vaccine in newly diagnosed glioma. Study overall: Vaccines began 4-6 weeks after radiotherapy alone, or with temozolomide cycles. Most patients had radiochemotherapy with temozolomide before enrollment; others had one alone. Study-wide results and limits: The authors found pseudoprogression apparently unrelated to changes in top peripheral T cell clonotypes.

Sample time point: week 23, last vaccination. One vaccine dose held 300 ug of mutant IDH1 20-mer peptide and came with topical imiquimod. This receptor was identified in a man aged 25 to 40 with glioma. Some clones in this sample may be carry-over from other donors' samples. The material was PBMCs, obtained from a glioma patient whose treatment included an IDH1 peptide vaccine.

The CDR3 DNA reads as TGTGCCAGTCTTTTCGCTATCGCGGGAGGTTCACCCCTCCACTTT. Amino acid sequence: CASLFAIAGGSPLHF. The genes are TRBV5-5 and TRBJ1-6; D unresolved. This CDR3 has 15 residues. Germline CDR1 SGHKS, CDR2 YYEKEE (reference sequence). The V gene lost 8 bases and the J gene lost 9 bases, with 21 bases spanning the gap. Combining the CDR3 with reference TRBV5-5 and TRBJ1-6 gives the whole variable domain DAGVTQSPTHLIKTRGQQVTLRCSPISGHKSVSWYQQVLGQGPQFIFQYYEKEERGRGNFPDRFSARQFPNYSSELNVNALLLGDSALYLCASLFAIAGGSPLHFGNGTRLTVT.